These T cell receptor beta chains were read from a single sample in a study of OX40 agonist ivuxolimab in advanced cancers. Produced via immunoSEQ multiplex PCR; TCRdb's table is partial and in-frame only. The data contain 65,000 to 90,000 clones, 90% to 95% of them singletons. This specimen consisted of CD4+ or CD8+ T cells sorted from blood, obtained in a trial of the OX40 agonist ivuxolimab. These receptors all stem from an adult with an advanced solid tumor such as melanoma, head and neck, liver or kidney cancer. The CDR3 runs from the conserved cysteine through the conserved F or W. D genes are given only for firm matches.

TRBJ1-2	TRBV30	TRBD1	CAWSLNRGLSGYTF	TGTGCCTGGAGTCTAAACAGGGGGCTAAGCGGCTACACCTTC
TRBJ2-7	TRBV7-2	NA	CASSSGLVNYEQYF	TGTGCCAGCAGCTCTGGACTGGTAAACTACGAGCAGTACTTC
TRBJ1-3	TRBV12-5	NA	CASGLVTVTGLGNTIYF	TGTGCTAGTGGTTTGGTAACGGTCACAGGGCTGGGAAACACCATATATTTT
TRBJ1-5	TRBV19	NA	CASMPRGAQPQHF	TGTGCCAGTATGCCCCGGGGCGCGCAGCCCCAGCATTTT
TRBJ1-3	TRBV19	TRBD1	CASSLRQGHTIYF	TGTGCCAGTAGCCTTAGACAGGGACACACCATATATTTT
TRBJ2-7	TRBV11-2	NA	CASSSLRYQGPYEQYF	TGTGCCAGCAGCTCCCTTAGATATCAGGGACCCTACGAGCAGTACTTC
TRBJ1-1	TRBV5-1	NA	CASSPNAANTEAFF	TGCGCCAGCAGCCCCAATGCAGCGAACACTGAAGCTTTCTTT
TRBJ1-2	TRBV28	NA	CASSPPSAGSGWGYTF	TGTGCCAGCAGTCCCCCATCTGCCGGGTCGGGGTGGGGCTACACCTTC
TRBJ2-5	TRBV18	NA	CASSKGETQYF	TGTGCCAGCTCAAAGGGTGAGACCCAGTACTTC
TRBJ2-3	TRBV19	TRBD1	CASRDRPLPTDTQYF	TGTGCCAGTAGGGACAGGCCTTTGCCCACAGATACGCAGTATTTT